What follows is one T cell receptor beta chain and its context. This clonotype was detected a few times. Its recognized antigen is unknown. The junction shows a germline mismatch at one end, possibly a read error. There are 13 amino acids in the CDR3, from cysteine to phenylalanine inclusive. The only DNA kept is the CDR3, 39 bases in frame from the first base. CDR1 and CDR2, per the germline V gene, are MNHEY and SVGAGI. Sequenced on an Illumina HiSeq 2500. Quantitative 5'-RACE with molecular barcodes was the method used to prepare the TCR beta libraries. Concerning the study's data processing: Disease-linked TCR variants were identified with a new computational method built on a probabilistic model of VDJ rearrangement. The raw public data were reprocessed by TCRdb itself: fastp quality trimming at Q25, MiXCR clonotype calling, in-frame beta chains only. Each CDR3 protein appears once, grouped with its most common genes and DNA. In this record, the V and J calls reflect TCRdb's handling and not the investigators' own analysis. In this sample the table shows about 510,000 distinct CDR3 sequences, about 5.7% of which occur a single time. The ten largest clones capture around 3.5% of the sample.

These data are taken from a study of CD8 T cells in ankylosing spondylitis (dated by TCRdb to about 2017). As for the study more broadly: T cell receptor beta repertoires were profiled in healthy donors and ankylosing spondylitis patients so that disease-linked TCR variants could be found. The whole study cohort included about a hundred healthy donors and 25 or so ankylosing spondylitis patients. Peripheral blood samples were taken, and synovial fluid was additionally collected from ankylosing spondylitis patients. The study at large found these results: Blood from ankylosing spondylitis patients appeared to be characterized by a TCR beta motif made up of several highly homologous amino acid variants. In peripheral blood, the disease-linked clones were found at relatively low frequencies and had a CD8+ phenotype. Some motif variants were previously reported in synovial fluid and blood of reactive arthritis patients, suggesting common disease-initiation mechanisms. The disease-linked clones were reported as significantly enriched in matched synovial fluid samples from ankylosing spondylitis patients.

The origin of this receptor is a male donor with ankylosing spondylitis. Sequencing used blood, either unsorted or a sorted T cell fraction (not recorded which). This receptor chain uses TRBV6-5 and TRBJ2-7; a weak D assignment points to TRBD2 (6 bases agree). The sequenced DNA: TGTGCCAGCAGTAACTCGGGGGTCTACGAGCAGTACTTC. Its amino acids are CASSNSGVYEQYF.